This T cell receptor beta chain appears in the sequencing data of a study of spatial heterogeneity in lung cancer. The germline V gene has CDR1 MNHEY and CDR2 SVGEGT. The CDR3 extends over 12 amino acids. The germline V and J ends were trimmed by 7 bases and 8 bases, with 14 bases remaining between them. Regarding time point: sample taken at primary tumor resection. Samples came from some 71 TRACERx patients with untreated early-stage lung cancer. Tumor, nontumor lung or frozen PBMC supplied whole RNA that was sequenced unsorted. This clonotype showed up many times. Individual TCR cDNA molecules each bore their own unique molecular identifier. Via MiXCR, TCRdb re-called the 5' RACE reads, giving one row per CDR3 protein. The sample records 20,000 to 25,000 distinct CDR3 sequences, 4.5% to 7% being singletons.

Source: PBMCs, taken at surgery. The gene calls are TRBV6-2 or TRBV6-3 and TRBJ1-2, with D maybe TRBD1 (5 bases). This receptor was identified in a male donor with early-stage non-small cell lung cancer. The CDR3 coding sequence is TGTGCCAGCAAAGGAGGGGTGCTGGGCTACACCTTC. Its protein is CASKGGVLGYTF.